This is a list of T cell receptor beta chains from one sample in a study of blood T cell repertoires in COVID-19. Only in-frame clones appear in the TCRdb table, and some are missing; sequencing was by immunoSEQ multiplex PCR. The profile shows about 270,000 clones, around 84% of them singletons. Sample: PBMCs or T cells enriched from blood (not recorded which). The receptor set was obtained from a man younger than 30 who had recovered from COVID-19. Each CDR3 is given with its conserved first and last residue. A D gene is named only where the DNA matches it firmly. Clone size is given for some rows only: seen once, a few or many times, or a class if the clone is expanded.

abundance,v_gene,j_gene,d_gene,CDR3aa,CDR3nt
NA,TRBV3-1/TRBV3-2,TRBJ1-1,TRBD1,CASSPYRGLNTEAFF,TGTGCCAGCAGCCCATACAGGGGACTGAACACTGAAGCTTTCTTT
NA,TRBV12-3/TRBV12-4,TRBJ2-1,TRBD1,CASRQGLNNEQFF,TGTGCCAGCAGACAGGGGCTTAACAATGAGCAGTTCTTC
NA,TRBV27,TRBJ2-5,TRBD2,CASSFVGGGETQYF,TGTGCCAGCAGTTTCGTGGGGGGGGGAGAGACCCAGTACTTC
few,TRBV11-3,TRBJ2-1,NA,CASSLERGEQFF,TGTGCCAGCAGCTTAGAGCGGGGTGAGCAGTTCTTC
NA,TRBV13,TRBJ2-7,NA,CASSSSLGFPHEQYF,TGTGCCAGCAGCTCCAGCCTAGGATTCCCCCACGAGCAGTACTTC
NA,TRBV4-1,TRBJ2-7,NA,CASSQATADYEQYF,TGCGCCAGCAGCCAAGCCACGGCGGACTACGAGCAGTACTTC
NA,TRBV7-9,TRBJ2-1,NA,CASSQSDSSYNEQFF,TGTGCCAGCAGCCAAAGCGATAGCTCCTACAATGAGCAGTTCTTC
NA,TRBV5-4,TRBJ2-6,NA,CASRLGSSGANVLTF,TGTGCCAGCAGGCTAGGAAGCTCTGGGGCCAACGTCCTGACTTTC
NA,TRBV7-8,TRBJ2-2,TRBD2,CASSYRGGNTGELFF,TGTGCCAGCAGCTACCGGGGGGGGAACACCGGGGAGCTGTTTTTT
few,TRBV18,TRBJ1-2,TRBD1,CASSPPLIHRGDSYGYTF,TGTGCCAGCTCACCACCGCTGATTCACAGGGGTGATTCCTATGGCTACACCTTC
NA,TRBV5-6,TRBJ2-1,TRBD1,CASSLAIGQGQFF,TGTGCCAGCAGCTTGGCCATAGGACAGGGGCAGTTCTTC
NA,TRBV5-6,TRBJ2-1,TRBD2,CASVGGSIYNEQFF,TGTGCCAGCGTCGGCGGGAGTATATACAATGAGCAGTTCTTC
NA,TRBV5-1,TRBJ2-7,TRBD2,CASSPGLAGGYSYEQYF,TGCGCCAGCAGCCCGGGACTAGCGGGGGGGTACTCCTACGAGCAGTACTTC
NA,TRBV28,TRBJ1-5,NA,CASSLGAGVAGVQPQHF,TGTGCCAGCAGTTTAGGAGCCGGGGTCGCGGGTGTTCAGCCCCAGCATTTT
once,TRBV5-6,TRBJ1-5,TRBD1,CASSAGQSNQPQHF,TGTGCCAGCAGCGCGGGACAGAGTAATCAGCCCCAGCATTTT
NA,TRBV5-1,TRBJ1-3,NA,CASSLFTGTAGNTIYF,TGCGCCAGCAGCCTCTTTACAGGTACTGCTGGAAACACCATATATTTT
once,TRBV10-1,TRBJ2-3,NA,CASSGGGSDTQYF,TGCGCCAGCAGTGGCGGGGGCTCAGATACGCAGTATTTT
NA,TRBV15,TRBJ1-5,TRBD1,CATSREKGAVQPQHF,TGTGCCACCAGCAGAGAGAAGGGGGCGGTCCAGCCCCAGCATTTT
NA,TRBV18,TRBJ1-1,NA,CASSPDILNTEAFF,TGTGCCAGCTCACCGGACATCTTGAACACTGAAGCTTTCTTT
NA,TRBV28,TRBJ1-1,NA,CASSFSKMNTEAFF,TGTGCCAGCAGTTTCAGTAAAATGAACACTGAAGCTTTCTTT
NA,TRBV18,TRBJ1-6,TRBD1,CASSPLLQGVHSLHF,TGTGCCAGCTCACCACTTTTACAGGGGGTACACTCCCTCCACTTT
NA,TRBV11-2,TRBJ2-1,TRBD2,CASSFQRELYNEQFF,TGTGCCAGCAGCTTCCAGCGGGAGCTGTACAATGAGCAGTTCTTC
NA,TRBV7-8,TRBJ1-1,TRBD1,CASSNLGQEGEAFF,TGTGCCAGCAGCAACTTGGGACAGGAGGGTGAAGCTTTCTTT
NA,TRBV27,TRBJ2-5,TRBD2,CASSLSPSGRGETQYF,TGTGCCAGCAGTCTCTCTCCCAGCGGGAGAGGAGAGACCCAGTACTTC
NA,TRBV5-1,TRBJ2-1,TRBD2,CASSPYERESYFF,TGCGCCAGCAGCCCTTACGAGCGGGAGAGTTATTTCTTC
NA,TRBV2,TRBJ1-5,NA,CASSDGFSAAQGIRGNQPQHF,TGTGCCAGCAGTGATGGTTTTTCGGCTGCCCAGGGGATCAGGGGCAATCAGCCCCAGCATTTT
NA,TRBV18,TRBJ2-3,TRBD2,CASSPSTSGTDTQYF,TGTGCCAGCTCACCGTCAACTAGCGGCACAGATACGCAGTATTTT